This T cell receptor (beta chain) was profiled in a study of T cells in Graves' hyperthyroidism and ophthalmopathy. This clonotype was detected many times. The CDR3 is made up of 13 amino acids. V trimming: 3 bases; J trimming: 6 bases; junction bases outside the gene matches: 3. CDR1 and CDR2 from the germline V gene are SGDLS and YYNGEE. TCR beta CDR3 regions were amplified from RNA transcripts. Researchers ran a first-round RT-PCR on the TCR CDR3 using the HTBI primer set. TCRdb re-called the multiplex PCR reads through MiXCR, storing one row per CDR3 protein. This sample has roughly 57,000 distinct CDR3 sequences, with around 50% found just once.

The chain joins TRBV9 to TRBJ2-1; TRBD2 aligns across 7 bases. Specimen: blood. This sequence was found in a woman between 55 and 75 years old with Graves' ophthalmopathy. CDR3 sequence (DNA): TGTGCCAGCAGCGCCGGGACTACCAATGAGCAGTTCTTC. Its protein is CASSAGTTNEQFF.